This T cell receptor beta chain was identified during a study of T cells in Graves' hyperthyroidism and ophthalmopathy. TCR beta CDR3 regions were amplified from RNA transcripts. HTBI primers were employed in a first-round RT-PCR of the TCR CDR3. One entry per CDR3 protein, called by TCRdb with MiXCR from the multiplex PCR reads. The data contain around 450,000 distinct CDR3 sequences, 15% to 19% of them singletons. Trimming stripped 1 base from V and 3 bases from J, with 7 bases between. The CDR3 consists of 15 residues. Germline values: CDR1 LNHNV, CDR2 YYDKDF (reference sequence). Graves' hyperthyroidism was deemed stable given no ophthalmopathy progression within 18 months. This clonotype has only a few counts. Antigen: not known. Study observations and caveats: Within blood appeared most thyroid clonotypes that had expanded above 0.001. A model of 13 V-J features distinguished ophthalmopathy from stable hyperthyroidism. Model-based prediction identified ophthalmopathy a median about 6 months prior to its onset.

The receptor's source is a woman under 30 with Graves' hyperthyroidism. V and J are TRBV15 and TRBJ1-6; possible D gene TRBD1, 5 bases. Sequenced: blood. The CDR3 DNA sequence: TGTGCCACCAGCAGAGTCAGGGACTATAATTCACCCCTCCACTTT. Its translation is CATSRVRDYNSPLHF. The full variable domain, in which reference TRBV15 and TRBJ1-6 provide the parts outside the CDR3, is DAMVIQNPRYQVTQFGKPVTLSCSQTLNHNVMYWYQQKSSQAPKLLFHYYDKDFNNEADTPDNFQSRRPNTSFCFLDIRSPGLGDTAMYLCATSRVRDYNSPLHFGNGTRLTVT.